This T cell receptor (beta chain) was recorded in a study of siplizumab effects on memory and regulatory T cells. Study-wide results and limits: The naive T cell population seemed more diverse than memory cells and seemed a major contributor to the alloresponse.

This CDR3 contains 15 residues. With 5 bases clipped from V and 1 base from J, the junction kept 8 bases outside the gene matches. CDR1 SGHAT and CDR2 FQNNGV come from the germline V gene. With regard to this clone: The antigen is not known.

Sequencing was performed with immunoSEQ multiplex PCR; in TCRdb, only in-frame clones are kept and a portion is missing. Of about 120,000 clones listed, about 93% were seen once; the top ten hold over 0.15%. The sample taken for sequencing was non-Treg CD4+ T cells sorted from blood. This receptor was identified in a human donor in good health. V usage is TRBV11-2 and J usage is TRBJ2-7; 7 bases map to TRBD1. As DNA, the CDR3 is TGTGCCAGCAGCCCTAGGACAGGACTTTCCTACGAGCAGTACTTC. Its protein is CASSPRTGLSYEQYF.